Listed here are 5 T cell receptor beta chains from one sample, sequenced in a study of somatic mutations in cytotoxic T cells in rheumatoid arthritis. Method: immunoSEQ multiplex PCR; TCRdb's copy keeps in-frame clones and lacks some. The sample includes about 10,000 clones, approximately 80% of them seen just once. The sample taken for sequencing was CD8+ T cells sorted from blood. The receptors were gathered from an adult with rheumatoid arthritis.

The rearrangement uses TRBV6-1 and TRBJ2-1; TRBD1 is a possible D gene (7 bases). The CDR3 spans 19 residues. V was clipped by 1 base and J by 7 bases, with 26 bases between them. Germline CDR1 is MNHNS and CDR2 is SASEGT. CDR3 amino acids: CASSEETGKGPWGANEQFF. The CDR3, as DNA: TGTGCCAGCAGTGAAGAGACAGGGAAAGGGCCATGGGGGGCAAATGAGCAGTTCTTC.

This chain uses TRBV11-3 with TRBJ2-7; D is unresolved. The CDR3 runs 13 residues. Trimming removed 1 base at V and 5 bases at J, with 9 bases between. Per the germline V gene, CDR1 is SGHNT and CDR2 is YENEEA. DNA for the CDR3: TGTGCCAGCAGCTTAGGGGGTGAGAACGAGCAGTACTTC. It translates to CASSLGGENEQYF.

The CDR3 spells CASSLALGLTYEQYF. In DNA form, the CDR3 reads TGCGCCAGCAGCTTGGCCCTGGGGTTAACCTACGAGCAGTACTTC. The chain combines TRBV5-1 with TRBJ2-7; D is unresolved. Trimming pared 0 bases from V and 2 bases from J, leaving 12 bases between. CDR1 and CDR2 (germline): SGHRS, YFSETQ. The CDR3 runs to 15 residues.

This clone was seen once. CDR3 protein: CASSFQRGRKETQYF. In DNA form, the CDR3 reads TGTGCCAGCAGCTTTCAGAGGGGTCGTAAAGAGACCCAGTACTTC. This chain uses TRBV7-8 with TRBJ2-5; D may be TRBD1 or TRBD2 (5 bases each). Trimming stripped 3 bases from V and 3 bases from J, with 14 bases between. CDR3 length: 15 residues. In germline, CDR1 is SGHVS, CDR2 FQNEAQ.

The chain carries TRBV28 and TRBJ2-6; D remains unclear. V was trimmed by 1 base and J by 4 bases, leaving 20 bases between them. The CDR3 length is 19 residues. Germline V gene lookup returns CDR1 MDHEN and CDR2 SYDVKM. CDR3 nucleotide sequence: TGTGCCAGCAGTTTATTTTACCCCCCATGGGCCCTCGGGGCCAACGTCCTGACTTTC. Translation gives CASSLFYPPWALGANVLTF. Variable domain in full (rest from reference TRBV28 and TRBJ2-6): DVKVTQSSRYLVKRTGEKVFLECVQDMDHENMFWYRQDPGLGLRLIYFSYDVKMKEKGDIPEGYSVSREKKERFSLILESASTNQTSMYLCASSLFYPPWALGANVLTFGAGSRLTVL.